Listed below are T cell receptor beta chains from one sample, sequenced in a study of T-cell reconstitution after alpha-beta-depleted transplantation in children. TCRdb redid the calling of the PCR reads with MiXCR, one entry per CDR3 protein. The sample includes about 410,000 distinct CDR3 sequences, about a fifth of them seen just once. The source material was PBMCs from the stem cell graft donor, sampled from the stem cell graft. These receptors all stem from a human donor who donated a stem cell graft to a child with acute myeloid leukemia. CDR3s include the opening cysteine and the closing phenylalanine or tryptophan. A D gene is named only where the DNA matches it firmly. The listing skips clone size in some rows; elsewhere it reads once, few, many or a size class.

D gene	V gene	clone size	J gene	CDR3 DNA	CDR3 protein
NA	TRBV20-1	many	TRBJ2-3	TGCAGTGCTATCCGAGGGGGTAGCGCTAGCACAGATACGCAGTATTTT	CSAIRGGSASTDTQYF
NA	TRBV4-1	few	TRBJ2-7	TGCGCCAGCAGCCTTCAAGGGTCGGAAGCCTACGAGCAGTACTTC	CASSLQGSEAYEQYF
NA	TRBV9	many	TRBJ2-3	TGTGCCAGCAGCGTAGCTTCAGGTCACACAGATACGCAGTATTTT	CASSVASGHTDTQYF
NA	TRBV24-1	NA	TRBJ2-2	TGTGCCACCAGCAGGGAGGTAAAGACCGGGGAGCTGTTTTTT	CATSREVKTGELFF
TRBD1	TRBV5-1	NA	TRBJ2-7	TGCGCCAGCAGCCCGTCCGGGACAGGGTCCTACGAGCAGTACTTC	CASSPSGTGSYEQYF
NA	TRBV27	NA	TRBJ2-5	TGTGCCAGCAGTTCGACCCCAGGGTGGGAGACCCAGTACTTC	CASSSTPGWETQYF
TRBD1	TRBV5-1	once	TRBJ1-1	TGCGCCAGCAGCTTGACAGGGGGCATGACTTTCTTT	CASSLTGGMTFF
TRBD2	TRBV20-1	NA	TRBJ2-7	TGCAGTGCCGTGGGACTAGCGGGAGGTCGGCAGTACTTC	CSAVGLAGGRQYF
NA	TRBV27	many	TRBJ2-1	TGTGCCAGCAGTTTTCTGGGGACGAGAACCTACAATGAGCAGTTCTTC	CASSFLGTRTYNEQFF
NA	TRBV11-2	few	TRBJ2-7	TGTGCCAGCAGCCACCGGGGAAGGGGAGAATACGAGCAGTACTTC	CASSHRGRGEYEQYF
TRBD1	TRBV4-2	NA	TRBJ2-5	TGTGCCAGCAGCCAACTCACAGGGGAGATTGAGACCCAGTACTTC	CASSQLTGEIETQYF
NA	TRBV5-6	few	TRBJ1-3	TGTGCCAGCAGCAGACAGGAATTTGGAAACACCATATATTTT	CASSRQEFGNTIYF
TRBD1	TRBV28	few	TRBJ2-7	TGTGCCAGCAGCACGGACAGGGCCCTCTACGAGCAGTACTTC	CASSTDRALYEQYF
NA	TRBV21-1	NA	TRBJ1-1	TGTGCCAGCAGCAAAGCGAGGGTTATGAACACTGAAGCTTTCTTT	CASSKARVMNTEAFF
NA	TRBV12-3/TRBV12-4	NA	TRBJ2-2	TGTGCCAGCAGTTTCTCGACAGTGATCACCGGGGAGCTGTTTTTT	CASSFSTVITGELFF
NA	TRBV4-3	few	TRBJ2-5	TGCGCCAGCAGCCAAGAGACATCTCCGGGGGCGCTCCAAGAGACCCAGTACTTC	CASSQETSPGALQETQYF
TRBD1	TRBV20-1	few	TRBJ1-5	TGCAGTGCTGGGACAGGCCCACATAGCAATCAGCCCCAGCATTTT	CSAGTGPHSNQPQHF
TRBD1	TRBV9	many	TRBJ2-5	TGTGCCAGCAGCTACAGGGGCGAGGCCCAAGAGACCCAGTACTTC	CASSYRGEAQETQYF
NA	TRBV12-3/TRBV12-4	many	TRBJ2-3	TGTGCCAGCAGTTCTGCCGGAGGGGGCACAGATACGCAGTATTTT	CASSSAGGGTDTQYF
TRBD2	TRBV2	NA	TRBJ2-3	TGTGCCAGCAGTGAAACCAGGGAAATAGCGGGAGCCACAGATACGCAGTATTTT	CASSETREIAGATDTQYF
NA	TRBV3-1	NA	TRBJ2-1	TGTGCCAGCAGCCACCTCACTAAATCCAATGAGCAGTTCTTC	CASSHLTKSNEQFF
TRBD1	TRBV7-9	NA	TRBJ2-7	TGTGCCAGCAGCCCCCGGACGGGACAGGGGTCCGAGCAGTACTTC	CASSPRTGQGSEQYF
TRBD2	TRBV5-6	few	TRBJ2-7	TGTGCCAGCAGCCTTACTAGCGGGAGTGACTACGAGCAGTACTTC	CASSLTSGSDYEQYF